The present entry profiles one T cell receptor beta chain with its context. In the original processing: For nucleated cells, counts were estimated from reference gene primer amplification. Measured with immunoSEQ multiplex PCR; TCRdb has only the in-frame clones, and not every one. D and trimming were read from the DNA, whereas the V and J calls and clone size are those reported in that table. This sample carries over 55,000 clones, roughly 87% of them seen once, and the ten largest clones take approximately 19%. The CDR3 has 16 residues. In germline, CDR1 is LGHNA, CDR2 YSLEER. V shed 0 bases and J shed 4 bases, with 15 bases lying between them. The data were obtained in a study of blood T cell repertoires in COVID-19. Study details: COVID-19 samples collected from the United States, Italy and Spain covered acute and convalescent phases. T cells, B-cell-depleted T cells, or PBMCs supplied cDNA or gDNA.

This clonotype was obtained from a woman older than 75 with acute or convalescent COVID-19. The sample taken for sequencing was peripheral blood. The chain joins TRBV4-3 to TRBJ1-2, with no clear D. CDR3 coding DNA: TGCGCCAGCAGCCAAGAAGCTCAGGCTTTGTCCTATGGCTACACCTTC. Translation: CASSQEAQALSYGYTF.